This TCR beta chain is drawn from a study of blood T cell repertoires in COVID-19. Looking at the study overall: Italy, Spain and the United States were the sources of the convalescent and acute COVID-19 samples.

This CDR3 is 14 amino acids long. Per the germline V gene, CDR1 is MNHEY and CDR2 is SMNVEV (reference sequence). V was trimmed by 3 bases and J by 2 bases, leaving 11 bases between them. The protocol was immunoSEQ multiplex PCR, while the TCRdb copy is restricted to in-frame clones and leaves out a portion. The sample comprises 120,000 to 150,000 clones, around 84% of which are singletons, and 35% to 40% rests with the top ten. The clonotype comes from a human donor in a cohort sampled during active COVID-19. The chain joins TRBV27 to TRBJ2-7, with D possibly being TRBD1 (6 bases). Sequenced material: peripheral blood. The CDR3 DNA is TGTGCCAGCAGTTTGGACAGTAGTCCCTACGAGCAGTACTTC. Amino acids: CASSLDSSPYEQYF.